A selection of T cell receptor beta chains follows, all from one sample in a study of shared clonotypes between healthy human individuals. The protocol was immunoSEQ multiplex PCR, while the TCRdb copy is restricted to in-frame clones and leaves out a portion. Here the sample spans 1,500,000 or so clones, about 96% being singletons. Material: naive CD4+ T cells sorted from blood. Every receptor here comes from a man aged 25 to 40 in good health. The CDR3 runs from the conserved cysteine through the conserved F or W. The D gene is left open where the match is weak. Size is stated for part of the rows, as once, few or many counts, or as a class when the clone is expanded.

d_call: TRBD2
j_call: TRBJ2-7
clone_size: .
v_call: TRBV19
cdr3_aa: CASSSRLAHYEQYF
cdr3_nt: TGTGCCAGTAGTTCACGACTAGCTCACTACGAGCAGTACTTC

d_call: .
j_call: TRBJ1-3
clone_size: .
v_call: TRBV5-4
cdr3_aa: CASSSDSTGNTIYF
cdr3_nt: TGTGCCAGCAGCTCCGACAGCACTGGAAACACCATATATTTT

d_call: TRBD1
j_call: TRBJ2-7
clone_size: .
v_call: TRBV5-1
cdr3_aa: CASSSDRGRYEQYF
cdr3_nt: TGCGCCAGCAGCTCGGACAGGGGGCGGTACGAGCAGTACTTC

d_call: .
j_call: TRBJ1-1
clone_size: .
v_call: TRBV28
cdr3_aa: CASSFVPAWTEAFF
cdr3_nt: TGTGCCAGCAGTTTTGTCCCGGCGTGGACTGAAGCTTTCTTT

d_call: TRBD1
j_call: TRBJ2-5
clone_size: .
v_call: TRBV30
cdr3_aa: CAWGDRPQETQYF
cdr3_nt: TGTGCCTGGGGGGACAGGCCTCAAGAGACCCAGTACTTC

d_call: .
j_call: TRBJ1-2
clone_size: .
v_call: TRBV28
cdr3_aa: CASSLSSGYTF
cdr3_nt: TGTGCCAGCAGTTTATCAAGTGGCTACACCTTC

d_call: .
j_call: TRBJ2-7
clone_size: .
v_call: TRBV5-4
cdr3_aa: CASSVAPQGSYEQYF
cdr3_nt: TGTGCCAGCAGCGTGGCCCCCCAGGGCTCCTACGAGCAGTACTTC

d_call: TRBD2
j_call: TRBJ2-7
clone_size: .
v_call: TRBV10-3
cdr3_aa: CAIRLAGGPQYEQYF
cdr3_nt: TGTGCCATCAGACTAGCGGGAGGCCCCCAATACGAGCAGTACTTC

d_call: .
j_call: TRBJ2-3
clone_size: .
v_call: TRBV6-4
cdr3_aa: CASSEGTTSTDTQYF
cdr3_nt: TGTGCCAGCAGTGAGGGCACAACTAGCACAGATACGCAGTATTTT

d_call: .
j_call: TRBJ2-2
clone_size: .
v_call: TRBV2
cdr3_aa: CASSRDFHTTGELFF
cdr3_nt: TGTGCCAGCAGTAGGGACTTCCATACCACCGGGGAGCTGTTTTTT

d_call: TRBD1
j_call: TRBJ2-7
clone_size: .
v_call: TRBV28
cdr3_aa: CASSELPGQGSSHEQYF
cdr3_nt: TGTGCCAGCAGTGAACTTCCGGGACAGGGGAGTTCCCACGAGCAGTACTTC

d_call: .
j_call: TRBJ2-1
clone_size: .
v_call: TRBV6-6
cdr3_aa: CASSTPGSKQFF
cdr3_nt: TGTGCCAGCAGTACCCCAGGGAGCAAGCAGTTCTTC

d_call: .
j_call: TRBJ2-3
clone_size: .
v_call: TRBV5-3
cdr3_aa: CARSLPGGVGPDTQYF
cdr3_nt: TGTGCCAGAAGCCTACCCGGCGGGGTGGGGCCAGATACGCAGTATTTT

d_call: .
j_call: TRBJ2-3
clone_size: .
v_call: TRBV18
cdr3_aa: CASSPYSGGSKDTQYF
cdr3_nt: TGTGCCAGCTCACCATATTCCGGGGGATCAAAAGATACGCAGTATTTT

d_call: TRBD1
j_call: TRBJ1-2
clone_size: .
v_call: TRBV5-5
cdr3_aa: CASSLQGDYGYTF
cdr3_nt: TGTGCCAGCAGCTTACAGGGGGACTATGGCTACACCTTC

d_call: TRBD1
j_call: TRBJ2-7
clone_size: once
v_call: TRBV28
cdr3_aa: CASSSRTGTWPSPPYEQYF
cdr3_nt: TGTGCCAGCAGTTCCCGGACAGGGACTTGGCCTTCCCCTCCCTACGAGCAGTACTTC

d_call: .
j_call: TRBJ2-7
clone_size: .
v_call: TRBV15
cdr3_aa: CATSRDSPADEQYF
cdr3_nt: TGTGCCACCAGCAGAGATTCCCCAGCGGACGAGCAGTACTTC

d_call: TRBD2
j_call: TRBJ2-1
clone_size: .
v_call: TRBV10-2
cdr3_aa: CASSWTSGLKNEQFF
cdr3_nt: TGCGCCAGCAGTTGGACTAGCGGGTTGAAGAATGAGCAGTTCTTC

d_call: .
j_call: TRBJ2-1
clone_size: .
v_call: TRBV27
cdr3_aa: CASSSQGQGEQFF
cdr3_nt: TGTGCCAGCAGTTCTCAGGGGCAGGGTGAGCAGTTCTTC

d_call: .
j_call: TRBJ2-2
clone_size: .
v_call: TRBV4-1
cdr3_aa: CASAWSGRGNTGELFF
cdr3_nt: TGCGCCAGCGCGTGGTCTGGGAGAGGGAACACCGGGGAGCTGTTTTTT

d_call: TRBD2
j_call: TRBJ2-5
clone_size: .
v_call: TRBV11-2
cdr3_aa: CASSLRLAGGGQETQYF
cdr3_nt: TGTGCCAGCAGCTTGAGGCTAGCGGGAGGAGGGCAAGAGACCCAGTACTTC

d_call: .
j_call: TRBJ2-7
clone_size: .
v_call: TRBV28
cdr3_aa: CASSPGTDYEQYF
cdr3_nt: TGTGCCAGCAGTCCAGGGACTGACTACGAGCAGTACTTC

d_call: .
j_call: TRBJ2-1
clone_size: .
v_call: TRBV13
cdr3_aa: CASSLVGGQPYNEQFF
cdr3_nt: TGTGCCAGCAGCTTAGTTGGAGGGCAACCCTACAATGAGCAGTTCTTC

d_call: .
j_call: TRBJ1-1
clone_size: .
v_call: TRBV6-4
cdr3_aa: CALTPEGSNTEAFF
cdr3_nt: TGTGCCTTAACCCCCGAGGGATCGAACACTGAAGCTTTCTTT

d_call: .
j_call: TRBJ2-7
clone_size: .
v_call: TRBV6-5
cdr3_aa: CASSFSSFSYEQYF
cdr3_nt: TGTGCCAGCAGTTTCAGCTCCTTTTCCTACGAGCAGTACTTC

d_call: .
j_call: TRBJ2-7
clone_size: .
v_call: TRBV5-4
cdr3_aa: CASSLGGVYEQYF
cdr3_nt: TGTGCCAGCAGCTTGGGCGGGGTCTACGAGCAGTACTTC

d_call: .
j_call: TRBJ2-6
clone_size: .
v_call: TRBV18
cdr3_aa: CASSPRLQGAFSGANVLTF
cdr3_nt: TGTGCCAGCTCACCAAGGTTGCAGGGCGCTTTCTCTGGGGCCAACGTCCTGACTTTC

d_call: .
j_call: TRBJ1-1
clone_size: .
v_call: TRBV27
cdr3_aa: CASRVRRGALNTEAFF
cdr3_nt: TGTGCCAGCAGGGTCAGGAGGGGCGCCTTGAACACTGAAGCTTTCTTT

d_call: .
j_call: TRBJ2-3
clone_size: .
v_call: TRBV30
cdr3_aa: CAWSVLPPRGTDTQYF
cdr3_nt: TGTGCCTGGAGTGTCCTACCACCTCGGGGCACAGATACGCAGTATTTT

d_call: TRBD1
j_call: TRBJ1-2
clone_size: .
v_call: TRBV27
cdr3_aa: CASSLAPGRGLYGYTF
cdr3_nt: TGTGCCAGCAGTTTGGCCCCTGGCAGGGGGTTATATGGCTACACCTTC

d_call: .
j_call: TRBJ2-7
clone_size: .
v_call: TRBV6-1
cdr3_aa: CASRDGYEQYF
cdr3_nt: TGTGCCAGCCGTGACGGCTACGAGCAGTACTTC

d_call: .
j_call: TRBJ2-3
clone_size: .
v_call: TRBV28
cdr3_aa: CASSFNPATDTQYF
cdr3_nt: TGTGCCAGCAGTTTCAACCCCGCCACAGATACGCAGTATTTT

d_call: .
j_call: TRBJ2-7
clone_size: .
v_call: TRBV28
cdr3_aa: CASRGVYEQYF
cdr3_nt: TGTGCCAGCCGGGGTGTCTACGAGCAGTACTTC

d_call: TRBD1
j_call: TRBJ1-5
clone_size: .
v_call: TRBV30
cdr3_aa: CAWSYWDSVNQPQHF
cdr3_nt: TGTGCCTGGAGTTACTGGGACAGCGTCAATCAGCCCCAGCATTTT

d_call: TRBD1
j_call: TRBJ1-4
clone_size: .
v_call: TRBV30
cdr3_aa: CAWSVDRAVGEKLFF
cdr3_nt: TGTGCCTGGAGTGTGGACAGGGCGGTCGGTGAAAAACTGTTTTTT

d_call: .
j_call: TRBJ2-2
clone_size: once
v_call: TRBV29-1
cdr3_aa: CSASPAGTSPGELFF
cdr3_nt: TGCAGCGCCAGCCCGGCCGGGACATCCCCCGGGGAGCTGTTTTTT

d_call: .
j_call: TRBJ1-2
clone_size: .
v_call: TRBV4-3
cdr3_aa: CASSQDPVRGYTF
cdr3_nt: TGCGCCAGCAGCCAAGATCCCGTACGGGGCTACACCTTC

d_call: TRBD2
j_call: TRBJ2-3
clone_size: .
v_call: TRBV5-1
cdr3_aa: CASSLPRLAGPTDTQYF
cdr3_nt: TGCGCCAGCAGCTTGCCTAGACTAGCGGGACCTACAGATACGCAGTATTTT

d_call: .
j_call: TRBJ1-4
clone_size: .
v_call: TRBV27
cdr3_aa: CASRQADGHEKLFF
cdr3_nt: TGTGCCAGCAGACAGGCCGATGGGCATGAAAAACTGTTTTTT

d_call: .
j_call: TRBJ1-1
clone_size: .
v_call: TRBV6-6
cdr3_aa: CASSYNFVAFF
cdr3_nt: TGTGCCAGCAGTTACAACTTTGTAGCTTTCTTT

d_call: TRBD1
j_call: TRBJ1-1
clone_size: .
v_call: TRBV5-1
cdr3_aa: CASSETGLNTEAFF
cdr3_nt: TGCGCCAGCAGCGAGACAGGGCTGAACACTGAAGCTTTCTTT

d_call: TRBD1
j_call: TRBJ2-7
clone_size: .
v_call: TRBV4-1
cdr3_aa: CASSRDRGSLEQYF
cdr3_nt: TGCGCCAGCAGCCGGGACAGGGGGTCCTTGGAGCAGTACTTC

d_call: TRBD1
j_call: TRBJ2-7
clone_size: .
v_call: TRBV2
cdr3_aa: CASSDLIGSGQGMSVYEQYF
cdr3_nt: TGTGCCAGCAGTGATTTAATCGGATCGGGACAGGGAATGAGTGTCTACGAGCAGTACTTC

d_call: .
j_call: TRBJ1-5
clone_size: .
v_call: TRBV6-5
cdr3_aa: CASTNSAPFMYF
cdr3_nt: TGTGCCAGCACCAACTCAGCCCCGTTTATGTATTTT

d_call: TRBD1
j_call: TRBJ1-1
clone_size: .
v_call: TRBV2
cdr3_aa: CASSRQGYTEAFF
cdr3_nt: TGTGCCAGCAGCAGACAGGGTTACACTGAAGCTTTCTTT

d_call: .
j_call: TRBJ1-3
clone_size: .
v_call: TRBV9
cdr3_aa: CASSVGVVSGNTIYF
cdr3_nt: TGTGCCAGCAGCGTAGGGGTCGTCTCTGGAAACACCATATATTTT

d_call: TRBD1
j_call: TRBJ1-2
clone_size: .
v_call: TRBV9
cdr3_aa: CASSVRQGNNGYTF
cdr3_nt: TGTGCCAGCAGCGTACGACAGGGAAACAACGGCTACACCTTC

d_call: .
j_call: TRBJ1-1
clone_size: .
v_call: TRBV28
cdr3_aa: CASSVRGTPNTEAFF
cdr3_nt: TGTGCCAGCAGTGTGCGGGGGACGCCGAACACTGAAGCTTTCTTT